Listed here are 22 T cell receptor beta chains from one sample, sequenced in a study of human T cells and chemical hapten exposure (dated by TCRdb to about 2021). The library was produced with RACE. The reads were generated on a NextSeq 500. The public reads were run again by TCRdb, first through fastp at Q25 and then through MiXCR, and only productive beta chains were kept. Entries that share a CDR3 protein sequence are merged under the most common genes and DNA. The sample includes about 190,000 distinct CDR3 sequences, with about 25% observed a single time. The ten largest clones take up over 2% of the sample. Explained via the paper, the time point label denotes: patch test 3, about 24 weeks after DPC sensitization. The treatment or condition label of this sample denotes: therapeutic diphenylcyclopropenone sensitization with weekly scalp DPC. Specimen: whole blood, collected in connection with sensitization to the hapten diphenylcyclopropenone (DPC). The receptors originated from a woman in her 40s with alopecia areata. Some clones in this sample may be carry-over from other donors' samples.

In its sample, this clonotype was seen many times. This rearrangement joins TRBV20-1 to TRBJ2-7; D is tentatively TRBD1 or TRBD2 (5 bases each). Germline assignment: CDR1 DFQATT and CDR2 SNEGSKA (reference sequence). CDR3 length: 12 amino acids. With 6 bases removed from V and 4 bases from J, the gap between germline ends came to 13 bases. The CDR3 protein is CSAGTDEYEQYF. CDR3 sequence (DNA): TGCAGTGCCGGGACGGATGAGTACGAGCAGTACTTC.

The genes are TRBV7-2 and TRBJ2-5, with no clear D. The germline V and J ends were trimmed by 1 base and 5 bases, with 11 bases remaining between them. Germline V CDR1 and CDR2: SGHTA, FQGNSA. The CDR3 totals 14 residues. Here the CDR3 reads CASSLVFTRETQYF. Here the CDR3 DNA reads TGTGCCAGCAGCTTAGTCTTCACGAGGGAGACCCAGTACTTC.

The chain has TRBV7-9 and TRBJ2-7, with a possible D match to TRBD1 (6 bases). V dropped 4 bases and J dropped 0 bases, with 7 bases sitting between them. CDR1 is SEHNR, CDR2 FQNEAQ, per germline (reference sequence). The CDR3 is 13 residues long. The CDR3 sequence: CASSSGDSYEQYF. CDR3 in DNA: TGTGCCAGCAGCTCAGGGGACTCCTACGAGCAGTACTTC. The variable domain in full, completed from reference TRBV7-9 and TRBJ2-7, reads DTGVSQNPRHKITKRGQNVTFRCDPISEHNRLYWYRQTLGQGPEFLTYFQNEAQLEKSRLLSDRFSAERPKGSFSTLEIQRTEQGDSAMYLCASSSGDSYEQYFGPGTRLTVT.

This clonotype was observed a few times. The chain recombines TRBV7-2 with TRBJ2-3; D gene uncertain. Germline-derived CDR1 and CDR2 are SGHTA and FQGNSA. The CDR3 has 12 residues. The ends were cut back, 2 bases at V and 6 bases at J, with 6 bases in the middle. The DNA for the CDR3 is TGTGCCAGCAGCTTATGGTCGGATACGCAGTATTTT. Protein: CASSLWSDTQYF.

The V call is TRBV4-2, the J call TRBJ2-3, with a weak D call TRBD2 (5 bases). The germline V and J ends were trimmed by 3 bases and 2 bases, with 12 bases remaining between them. The CDR3 contains 15 residues. Germline CDR1 LGHNA, CDR2 YNFKEQ. CDR3: CASSHTQRITDTQYF. CDR3 DNA: TGTGCCAGCAGCCATACTCAGCGGATCACAGATACGCAGTATTTT.

This clonotype has more than one count but fewer than ten. The genes are TRBV12-3 or TRBV12-4 and TRBJ1-1, with 7 bases matching TRBD1. Losses at the gene ends were 11 bases for V and 5 bases for J; bases not matched to a gene: 11. The length of the CDR3 is 13 residues. The CDR3: CASRGLEGTEAFF. The DNA for the CDR3 is TGTGCCTCCAGGGGGTTAGAAGGAACTGAAGCTTTCTTT.

This clonotype was detected only a few times. This chain connects TRBV20-1 to TRBJ2-3, with D possibly being TRBD1 or TRBD2 (5 bases each). V was shortened by 0 bases and J by 8 bases, with 12 bases between the two germline ends. Germline V lookup: CDR1 DFQATT, CDR2 SNEGSKA (reference sequence). This CDR3 is 13 amino acids long. The CDR3 loop reads CSARDPARGTQYF. Here the CDR3 DNA reads TGCAGTGCTAGAGACCCGGCGAGGGGTACGCAGTATTTT.

The rearrangement uses TRBV5-1 and TRBJ2-1; the D call may be TRBD1 or TRBD2 (5 bases each). The V gene lost 3 bases and the J gene lost 5 bases, with 9 bases spanning the gap. Germline V gives CDR1 SGHRS, CDR2 YFSETQ. The CDR3 runs 13 residues. This CDR3 is CASSSLGHNEQFF. CDR3 nucleotide sequence: TGCGCCAGCAGCTCCCTGGGACACAATGAGCAGTTCTTC.

This clonotype turned up a few times. The J gene is TRBJ2-5, the V gene TRBV10-3; perhaps TRBD2 as D (6 bases). The CDR3 contains 14 residues. V was trimmed by 2 bases and J by 4 bases, leaving 11 bases between them. Germline CDR1 and CDR2: ENHRY and SYGVKD. DNA for the CDR3: TGTGCCATCAGTGAGGGCGGGATAGGAGAGACCCAGTACTTC. As protein: CAISEGGIGETQYF.

This clonotype was detected once. The V and J genes are TRBV20-1 and TRBJ1-5; TRBD1 aligns across 8 bases. With V trimmed by 5 bases and J by 7 bases, 10 bases remained unmatched. The CDR3 loop spans 14 amino acids. Germline V gene lookup returns CDR1 DFQATT and CDR2 SNEGSKA (reference sequence). Here the CDR3 reads CSAWLGQVNQPQHF. The CDR3 DNA is TGCAGTGCTTGGCTGGGACAGGTAAACCAGCCCCAGCATTTT.

This clonotype was recorded at least ten times. The CDR3 spells CASSLGTGGVETQYF. The DNA for the CDR3 is TGTGCCAGCAGCTTAGGAACGGGTGGAGTAGAGACCCAGTACTTC. The rearrangement links TRBV11-3 to TRBJ2-5; D call uncertain. The CDR3 runs to 15 residues. Trimming took off 1 base at V and 4 bases at J, with 13 bases between the two ends. Per germline, CDR1 SGHNT and CDR2 YENEEA.

With regard to this clonotype: The junction differs from germline at one of its ends, possibly a read error. The V gene is TRBV6-2 or TRBV6-3, the J gene TRBJ2-1; 14 bases line up with TRBD2. Germline values: CDR1 MNHEY, CDR2 SVGEGT. The CDR3 is 18 residues long. This CDR3 reads CASGYLQGTSGRYNEQFF. In DNA, the CDR3 is TGTGCCAGCGGTTACCTACAGGGGACTAGCGGGAGATACAATGAGCAGTTCTTC.

This sequence joins TRBV28 and TRBJ2-7; D possibly corresponds to TRBD2 (5 bases). Germline CDR1 is MDHEN and CDR2 is SYDVKM. V lost 1 base and J 7 bases, leaving 20 bases between the germline ends. CDR3 length: 16 residues. CDR3 nucleotides: TGTGCCAGCAGTTTATTGGGAGACGGTCGAGGATCGGAGCAGTACTTC. Protein product: CASSLLGDGRGSEQYF. Together with reference TRBV28 and TRBJ2-7, the CDR3 gives the full variable domain: DVKVTQSSRYLVKRTGEKVFLECVQDMDHENMFWYRQDPGLGLRLIYFSYDVKMKEKGDIPEGYSVSREKKERFSLILESASTNQTSMYLCASSLLGDGRGSEQYFGPGTRLTVT.

CDR3 sequence (DNA): TGTGCCAGCAGCCCAACCCGGAGTCTAGGACTAACCCCAGAGACCCAGTACTTC. Translation: CASSPTRSLGLTPETQYF. The chain employs TRBV7-2 and TRBJ2-5, with D possibly matching TRBD2 (6 bases). The CDR3 totals 18 residues. Trimming took off 5 bases at V and 4 bases at J, with 26 bases between the two ends. CDR1 is SGHTA, CDR2 FQGNSA, per germline.

This clonotype was counted only a few times. The V gene is TRBV5-1, the J gene TRBJ2-7, with 8 nucleotides matching TRBD1. The CDR3 is made up of 16 amino acids. CDR1 is SGHRS and CDR2 is YFSETQ in the germline V gene. After removal of 0 bases from V and 0 bases from J, the junction contained 5 bases not matched to a gene. CDR3 in DNA: TGCGCCAGCAGCTTGGCCGGACAGGGCAACTCCTACGAGCAGTACTTC. Amino acids: CASSLAGQGNSYEQYF.

The J gene is TRBJ2-1, the V gene TRBV29-1, with TRBD2 matching 9 bases. The germline V gene has CDR1 SQVTM and CDR2 ANQGSEA. This CDR3 has 14 residues. With V trimmed by 4 bases and J by 7 bases, 8 bases remained unmatched. The CDR3 DNA follows: TGCAGCGTTGGGTTCACTAGCGGGCGGAATGAGCAGTTCTTC. This translates into CSVGFTSGRNEQFF.

This clonotype was counted only a few times. The chain combines TRBV20-1 with TRBJ2-7; 10 positions agree with TRBD2. The V gene end was trimmed by 3 bases and the J gene end by 6 bases; junction bases not matched to a gene: 5. Germline CDR1 and CDR2: DFQATT and SNEGSKA (reference sequence). The CDR3 covers 13 residues. CDR3 region: CSASLLAGVEQYF. Written as DNA, the CDR3 is TGCAGTGCTAGTTTGCTAGCGGGAGTCGAGCAGTACTTC.

In this sample, this clonotype turned up a few times. The gene calls are TRBV4-1 and TRBJ2-3; D is unresolved. In germline, CDR1 is MGHRA, CDR2 YSYEKL. V was shortened by 0 bases and J by 4 bases, with 5 bases between the two germline ends. The CDR3 spans 13 residues. The CDR3 nucleotides are TGCGCCAGCAGCCAAGAGGTTCCAGATACGCAGTATTTT. Translating gives CASSQEVPDTQYF.

The chain links TRBV28 to TRBJ1-5, with D uncertain. Trimming removed 3 bases at V and 6 bases at J, with 15 bases between. The CDR3 contains 15 residues. Germline CDR1 reads MDHEN; CDR2 reads SYDVKM. This CDR3 reads CASSLVRGLGQPQHF. As DNA, the CDR3 is TGTGCCAGCAGTTTGGTACGGGGATTGGGTCAGCCCCAGCATTTT.

This clonotype was seen a handful of times. The chain recombines TRBV10-3 with TRBJ2-7; D is undetermined. Per the germline V gene, CDR1 is ENHRY and CDR2 is SYGVKD. This CDR3 has 12 amino acids. V was pared by 6 bases and J by 2 bases, with 8 bases between. This CDR3 is CAISLSTYEQYF. The CDR3 DNA reads TGTGCCATCAGCCTTAGTACCTACGAGCAGTACTTC.

J is TRBJ2-5 and V is TRBV5-1; 10 positions match TRBD2. CDR1 is SGHRS, CDR2 YFSETQ, per germline. The CDR3 runs 13 residues. The V and J ends lost 6 bases and 4 bases, in that order; junction bases with no gene match: 3. CDR3 in DNA: TGCGCCAGCACTCGACTAGCGGGAGAGACCCAGTACTTC. This encodes CASTRLAGETQYF.

This clonotype was counted between two and nine times. The chain recombines TRBV18 with TRBJ2-1, with 8 bases fitting TRBD1. This CDR3 comprises 15 residues. The ends lost 4 bases at V and 9 bases at J; junction bases unmatched: 11. Looked up from germline, CDR1 is KGHSH and CDR2 is LQKENI. The CDR3 nucleotides are TGTGCCAGCTCACGAGGACAGGGTGAGCTTGCTGAGCAGTTCTTC. It yields the protein CASSRGQGELAEQFF.